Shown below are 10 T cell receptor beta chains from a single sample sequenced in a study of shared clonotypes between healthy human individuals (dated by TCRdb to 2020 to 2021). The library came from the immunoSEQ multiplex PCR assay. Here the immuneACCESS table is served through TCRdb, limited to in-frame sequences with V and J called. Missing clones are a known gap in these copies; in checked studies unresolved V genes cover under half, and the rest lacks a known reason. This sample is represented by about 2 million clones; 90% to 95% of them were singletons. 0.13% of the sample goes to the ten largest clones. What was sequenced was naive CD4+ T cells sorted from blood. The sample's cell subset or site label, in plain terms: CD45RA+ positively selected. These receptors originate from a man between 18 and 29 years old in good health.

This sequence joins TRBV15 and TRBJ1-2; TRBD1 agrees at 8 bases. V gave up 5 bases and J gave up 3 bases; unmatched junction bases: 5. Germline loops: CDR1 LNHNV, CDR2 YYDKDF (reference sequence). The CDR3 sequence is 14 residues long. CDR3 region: CATSSRGLDYGYTF. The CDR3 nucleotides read TGTGCCACCAGCTCCAGGGGGCTTGACTATGGCTACACCTTC.

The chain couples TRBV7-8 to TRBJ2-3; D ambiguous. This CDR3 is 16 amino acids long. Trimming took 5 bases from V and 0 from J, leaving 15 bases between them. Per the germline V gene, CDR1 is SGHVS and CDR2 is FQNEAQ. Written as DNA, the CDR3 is TGTGCCAGCAGCCTTAGAACGGGCGGCAGCACAGATACGCAGTATTTT. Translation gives CASSLRTGGSTDTQYF.

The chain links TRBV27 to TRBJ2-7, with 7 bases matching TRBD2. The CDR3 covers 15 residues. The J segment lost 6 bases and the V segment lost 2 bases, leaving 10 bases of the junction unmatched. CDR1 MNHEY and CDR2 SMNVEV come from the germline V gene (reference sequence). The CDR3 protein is CASSLGRAVPLEQYF. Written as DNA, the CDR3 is TGTGCCAGCAGTTTAGGGAGGGCGGTCCCTCTCGAGCAGTACTTC.

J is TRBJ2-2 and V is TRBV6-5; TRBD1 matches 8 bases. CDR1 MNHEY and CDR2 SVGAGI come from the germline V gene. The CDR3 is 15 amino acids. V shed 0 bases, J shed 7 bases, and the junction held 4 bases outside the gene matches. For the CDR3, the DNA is TGTGCCAGCAGTTACTCGCAGGGGGCGAGCGGGGAGCTGTTTTTT. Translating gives CASSYSQGASGELFF.

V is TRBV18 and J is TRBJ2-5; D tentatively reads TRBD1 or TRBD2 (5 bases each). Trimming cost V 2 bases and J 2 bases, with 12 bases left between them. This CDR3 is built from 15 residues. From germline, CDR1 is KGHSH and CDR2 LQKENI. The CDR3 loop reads CASSPRGELQETQYF. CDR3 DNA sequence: TGTGCCAGCTCACCAAGAGGGGAGCTACAAGAGACCCAGTACTTC.

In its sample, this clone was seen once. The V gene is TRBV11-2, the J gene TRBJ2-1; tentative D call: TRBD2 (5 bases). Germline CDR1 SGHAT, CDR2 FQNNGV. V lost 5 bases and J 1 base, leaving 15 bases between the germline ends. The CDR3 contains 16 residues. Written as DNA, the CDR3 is TGTGCCAGCAGCCCGCCCATATCGGGGTCCTACAATGAGCAGTTCTTC. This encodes CASSPPISGSYNEQFF.

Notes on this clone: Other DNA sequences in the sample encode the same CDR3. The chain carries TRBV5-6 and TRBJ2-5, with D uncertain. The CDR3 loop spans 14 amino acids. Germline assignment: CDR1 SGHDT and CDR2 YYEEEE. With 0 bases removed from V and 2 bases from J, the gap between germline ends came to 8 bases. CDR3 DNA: TGTGCCAGCAGCTTGGTTTCGCGGCAAGAGACCCAGTACTTC. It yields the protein CASSLVSRQETQYF.

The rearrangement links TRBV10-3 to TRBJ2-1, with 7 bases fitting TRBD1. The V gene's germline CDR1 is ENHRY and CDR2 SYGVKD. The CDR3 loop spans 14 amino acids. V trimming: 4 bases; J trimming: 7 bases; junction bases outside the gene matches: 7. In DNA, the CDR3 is TGTGCCATCAGTGCAATAAAGACAGGGAATGAGCAGTTCTTC. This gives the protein CAISAIKTGNEQFF.

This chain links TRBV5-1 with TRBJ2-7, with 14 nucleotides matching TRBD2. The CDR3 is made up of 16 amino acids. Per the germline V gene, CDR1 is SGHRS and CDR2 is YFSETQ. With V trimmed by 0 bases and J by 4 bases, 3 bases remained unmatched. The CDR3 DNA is TGCGCCAGCAGCTTGGGACTAGCGGGAGGGGGTTACGAGCAGTACTTC. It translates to CASSLGLAGGGYEQYF.

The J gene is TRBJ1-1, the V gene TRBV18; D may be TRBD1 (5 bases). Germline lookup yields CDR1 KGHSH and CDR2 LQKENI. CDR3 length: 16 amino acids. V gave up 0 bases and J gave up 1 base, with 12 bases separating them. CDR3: CASSPPGGGRNTEAFF. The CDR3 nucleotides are TGTGCCAGCTCACCACCCGGTGGGGGGAGGAACACTGAAGCTTTCTTT.